The source of this T cell receptor (beta chain) is a study of shared T cell receptors in the human thymus. From germline, CDR1 is SGHRS and CDR2 YFSETQ. This CDR3 is built from 18 residues. V dropped 4 bases and J dropped 3 bases, with 26 bases sitting between them. Sequenced by immunoSEQ multiplex PCR; TCRdb stores in-frame clones only, minus some. The table has more than 550,000 clones, 80% to 90% seen once. These sequences were also reported in another study, on human thymus T cells. According to that study: There appeared to be biased usage of V and J genes in thymic and blood repertoires.

The sample taken for sequencing was thymocytes. The chain recombines TRBV5-1 with TRBJ2-7, with D maybe TRBD1 (6 bases). This clonotype was sampled from a girl in the first two years of life with a congenital heart defect. The CDR3 protein is CASSVDSQPYPFGYEQYF. DNA of the CDR3: TGCGCCAGCAGCGTGGACAGCCAGCCCTACCCGTTCGGCTACGAGCAGTACTTC. The complete variable domain, with remaining parts taken from reference TRBV5-1 and TRBJ2-7, reads KAGVTQTPRYLIKTRGQQVTLSCSPISGHRSVSWYQQTPGQGLQFLFEYFSETQRNKGNFPGRFSGRQFSNSRSEMNVSTLELGDSALYLCASSVDSQPYPFGYEQYFGPGTRLTVT.